This T cell receptor (beta chain) appears in the sequencing data of a study of blood T cells in healthy people across ages. Study-level findings and limits: No one knew whether donors had CMV, which possibly confounded expanded clonotype changes. Per million T cells, TCR beta diversity dropped roughly linearly as age increased.

Isolating PBMCs gave at least 6.5 million of these cells per sample. A second PCR of about 7 to 12 cycles used a sample-barcoded 5' primer and a J-beta primer mix. TCRdb itself ran the 5' RACE reads through MiXCR, one entry per CDR3 protein. The sample lists 1.5 million to 2 million distinct CDR3 sequences, roughly 30% occurring once. Details on this clonotype: The antigen remains unidentified. The junction differs from germline at one of its ends, possibly a read error.

The sequencing input was blood. This clonotype was sampled from a young woman in good health.

The CDR3: CASSPAFRKSYDEQFF. CDR3 nucleotide sequence: TGTGCCAGCAGCCCCGCGTTTAGAAAATCCTACGATGAGCAGTTCTTC. This chain uses TRBV7-8 with TRBJ2-1, with no clear D. This CDR3 spans 16 amino acids. Germline assignment: CDR1 SGHVS and CDR2 FQNEAQ.